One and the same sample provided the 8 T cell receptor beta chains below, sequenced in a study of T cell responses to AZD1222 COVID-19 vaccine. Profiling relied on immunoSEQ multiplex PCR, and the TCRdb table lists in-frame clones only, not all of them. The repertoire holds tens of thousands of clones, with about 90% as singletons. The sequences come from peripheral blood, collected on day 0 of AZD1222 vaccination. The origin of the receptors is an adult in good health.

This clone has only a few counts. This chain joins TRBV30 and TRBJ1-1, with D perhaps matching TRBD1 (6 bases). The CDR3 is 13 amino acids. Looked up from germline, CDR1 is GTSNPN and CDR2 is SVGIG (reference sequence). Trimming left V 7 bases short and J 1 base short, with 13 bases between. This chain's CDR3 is CAFRGQGNTEAFF. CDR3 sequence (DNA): TGTGCCTTTCGGGGGCAGGGGAACACTGAAGCTTTCTTT.

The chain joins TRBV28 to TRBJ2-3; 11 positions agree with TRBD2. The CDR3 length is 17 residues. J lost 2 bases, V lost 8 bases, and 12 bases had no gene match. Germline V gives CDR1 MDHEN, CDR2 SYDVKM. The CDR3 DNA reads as TGTGCCAGCGTTAGCGGGGGGGCGGTTCAGATCACAGATACGCAGTATTTT. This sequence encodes CASVSGGAVQITDTQYF. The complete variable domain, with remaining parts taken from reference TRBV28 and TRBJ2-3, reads DVKVTQSSRYLVKRTGEKVFLECVQDMDHENMFWYRQDPGLGLRLIYFSYDVKMKEKGDIPEGYSVSREKKERFSLILESASTNQTSMYLCASVSGGAVQITDTQYFGPGTRLTVL.

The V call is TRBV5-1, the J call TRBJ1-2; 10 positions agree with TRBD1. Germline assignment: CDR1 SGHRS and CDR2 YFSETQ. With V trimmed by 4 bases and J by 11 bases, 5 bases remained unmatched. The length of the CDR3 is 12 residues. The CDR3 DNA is TGCGCCAGCAGCCCGGGACAGGGGTCTTACACCTTC. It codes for CASSPGQGSYTF.

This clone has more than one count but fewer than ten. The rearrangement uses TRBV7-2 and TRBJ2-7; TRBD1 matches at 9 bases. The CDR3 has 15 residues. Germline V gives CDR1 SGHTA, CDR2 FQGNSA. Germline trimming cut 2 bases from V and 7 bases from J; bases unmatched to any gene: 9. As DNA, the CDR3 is TGTGCCAGCAGCTTAACCTACGACAGGGGGAGTGAGCAGTACTTC. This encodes CASSLTYDRGSEQYF.

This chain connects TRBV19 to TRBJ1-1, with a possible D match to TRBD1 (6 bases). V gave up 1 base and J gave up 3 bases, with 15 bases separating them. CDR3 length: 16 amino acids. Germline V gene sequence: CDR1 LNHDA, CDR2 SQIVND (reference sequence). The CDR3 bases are TGTGCCAGTAGTATAGTTCGAGGGGGGGGCGACACTGAAGCTTTCTTT. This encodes CASSIVRGGGDTEAFF.

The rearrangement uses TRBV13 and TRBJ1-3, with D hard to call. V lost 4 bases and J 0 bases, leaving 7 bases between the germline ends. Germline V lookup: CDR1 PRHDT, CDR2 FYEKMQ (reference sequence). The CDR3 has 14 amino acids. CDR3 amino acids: CASSSSYSGNTIYF. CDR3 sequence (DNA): TGTGCCAGCAGCTCCTCATACTCTGGAAACACCATATATTTT.

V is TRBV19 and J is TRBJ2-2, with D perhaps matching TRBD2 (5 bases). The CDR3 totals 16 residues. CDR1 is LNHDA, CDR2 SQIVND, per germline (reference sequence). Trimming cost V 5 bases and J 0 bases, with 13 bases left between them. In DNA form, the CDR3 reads TGTGCCAGTAGTCCAGCTCGAGGGACGAACACCGGGGAGCTGTTTTTT. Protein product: CASSPARGTNTGELFF.

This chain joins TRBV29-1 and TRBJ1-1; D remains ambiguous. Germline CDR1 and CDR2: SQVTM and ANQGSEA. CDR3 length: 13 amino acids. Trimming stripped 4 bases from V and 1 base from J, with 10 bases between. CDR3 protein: CSVGPTGNTEAFF. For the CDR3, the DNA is TGCAGCGTTGGACCGACCGGGAACACTGAAGCTTTCTTT. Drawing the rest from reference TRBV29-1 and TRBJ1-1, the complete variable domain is SAVISQKPSRDICQRGTSLTIQCQVDSQVTMMFWYRQQPGQSLTLIATANQGSEATYESGFVIDKFPISRPNLTFSTLTVSNMSPEDSSIYLCSVGPTGNTEAFFGQGTRLTVV.